This entry lists 2 T cell receptor beta chains sequenced from one sample in a study of CD8 T cells in ankylosing spondylitis. TCRdb passed the 5' RACE reads through MiXCR, listing each CDR3 protein once. The sample shows around 99,000 distinct CDR3 sequences, roughly 8.8% of them seen only once. The sample taken for sequencing was blood, either unsorted or a sorted T cell fraction (not recorded which). These receptor sequences come from a male donor with ankylosing spondylitis or in good health (not recorded which).

This clonotype was detected many times. This chain connects TRBV6-5 to TRBJ2-1; D not resolved. The CDR3 is 13 amino acids. Deletions cut 2 bases from V and 4 bases from J, with 6 bases between. CDR1 and CDR2 from the germline V gene are MNHEY and SVGAGI. The CDR3 nucleotides read TGTGCCAGCAGTTACAGGACGTACAATGAGCAGTTCTTC. This translates into CASSYRTYNEQFF.

Many counts were recorded for this clonotype. This chain connects TRBV9 to TRBJ2-7; 10 bases align to TRBD1. The junction had 7 bases not matched to a gene; V was cut back by 3 bases and J by 4 bases. CDR3 length equals 15 residues. Germline CDR1 SGDLS, CDR2 YYNGEE. The CDR3 here is CASSGGDRGLYEQYF. In DNA form, the CDR3 reads TGTGCCAGCAGCGGGGGGGACAGGGGTTTGTACGAGCAGTACTTC.